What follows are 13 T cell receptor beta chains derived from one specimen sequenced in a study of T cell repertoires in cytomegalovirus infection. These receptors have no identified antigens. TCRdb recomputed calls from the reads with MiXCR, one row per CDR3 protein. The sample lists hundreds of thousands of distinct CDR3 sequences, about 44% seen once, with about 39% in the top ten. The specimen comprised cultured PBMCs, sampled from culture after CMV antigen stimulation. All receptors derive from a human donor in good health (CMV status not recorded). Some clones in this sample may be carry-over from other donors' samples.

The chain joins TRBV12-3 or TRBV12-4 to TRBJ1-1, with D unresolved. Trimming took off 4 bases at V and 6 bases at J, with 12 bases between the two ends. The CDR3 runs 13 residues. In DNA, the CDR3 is TGTGCCAGCAGTTCGCGTCCCCTCGCTGAAGCTTTCTTT. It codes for CASSSRPLAEAFF.

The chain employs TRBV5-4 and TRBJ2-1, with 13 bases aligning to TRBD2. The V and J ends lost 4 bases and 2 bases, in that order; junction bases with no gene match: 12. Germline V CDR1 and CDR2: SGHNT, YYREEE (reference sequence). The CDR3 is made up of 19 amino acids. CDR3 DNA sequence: TGTGCCAGCAGCGATCGGACTAGCGGGGGCTCCGCACCCTACAATGAGCAGTTCTTC. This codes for CASSDRTSGGSAPYNEQFF.

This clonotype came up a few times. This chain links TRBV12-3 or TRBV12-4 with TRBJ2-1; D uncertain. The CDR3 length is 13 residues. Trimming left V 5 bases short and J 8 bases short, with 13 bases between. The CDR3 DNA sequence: TGTGCCAGCAGTATTCCGTGGGCGGATGAGCAGTTCTTC. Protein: CASSIPWADEQFF.

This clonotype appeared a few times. The CDR3 loop is CASKLPRTDTQYF. The DNA of the CDR3 is TGTGCCAGCAAACTCCCCCGTACAGATACGCAGTATTTT. This rearrangement joins TRBV6-1 to TRBJ2-3; D uncertain. CDR1 is MNHNS, CDR2 SASEGT, per germline. CDR3 length: 13 residues. Trimming stripped 7 bases from V and 3 bases from J, with 11 bases between.

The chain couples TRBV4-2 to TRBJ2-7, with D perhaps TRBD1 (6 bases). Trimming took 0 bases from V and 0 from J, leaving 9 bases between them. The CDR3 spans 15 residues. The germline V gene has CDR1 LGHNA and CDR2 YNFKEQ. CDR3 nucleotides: TGTGCCAGCAGCCAAGAAGAACAGGGCTCCTACGAGCAGTACTTC. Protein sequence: CASSQEEQGSYEQYF.

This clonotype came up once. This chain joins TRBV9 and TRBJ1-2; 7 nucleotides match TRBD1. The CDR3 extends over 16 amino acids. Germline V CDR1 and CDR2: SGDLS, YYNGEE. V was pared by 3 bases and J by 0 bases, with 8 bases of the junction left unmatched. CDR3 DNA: TGTGCCAGCAGCGCCCAGACAGGGTTGGCTAACTATGGCTACACCTTC. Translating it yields CASSAQTGLANYGYTF. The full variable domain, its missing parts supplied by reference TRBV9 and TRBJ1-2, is DSGVTQTPKHLITATGQRVTLRCSPRSGDLSVYWYQQSLDQGLQFLIQYYNGEERAKGNILERFSAQQFPDLHSELNLSSLELGDSALYFCASSAQTGLANYGYTFGSGTRLTVV.

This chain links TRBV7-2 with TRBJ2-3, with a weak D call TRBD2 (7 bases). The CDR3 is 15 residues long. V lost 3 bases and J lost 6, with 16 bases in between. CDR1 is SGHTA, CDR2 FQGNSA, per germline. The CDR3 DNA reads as TGTGCCAGCAGCTTTCTGGGTAGGGGGGGGGATACGCAGTATTTT. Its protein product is CASSFLGRGGDTQYF.

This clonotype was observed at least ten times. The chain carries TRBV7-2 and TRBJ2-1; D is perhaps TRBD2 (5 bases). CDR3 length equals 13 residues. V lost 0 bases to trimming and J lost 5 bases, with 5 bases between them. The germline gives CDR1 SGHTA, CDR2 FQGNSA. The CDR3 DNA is TGTGCCAGCAGCTTAGCGCGGGACAATGAGCAGTTCTTC. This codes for CASSLARDNEQFF.

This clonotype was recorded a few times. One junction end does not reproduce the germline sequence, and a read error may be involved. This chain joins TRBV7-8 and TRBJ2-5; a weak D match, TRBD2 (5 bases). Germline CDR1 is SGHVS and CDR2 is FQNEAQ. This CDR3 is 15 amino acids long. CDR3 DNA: TGTGCCAGCAGCCCGGGGTCCCCCTACCAGGAGACCCAGTACTTC. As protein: CASSPGSPYQETQYF.

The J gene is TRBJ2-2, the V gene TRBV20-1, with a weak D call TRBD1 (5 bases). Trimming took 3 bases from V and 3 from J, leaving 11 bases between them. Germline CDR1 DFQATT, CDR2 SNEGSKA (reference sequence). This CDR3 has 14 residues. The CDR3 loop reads CSARKGPHTGELFF. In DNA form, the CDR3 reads TGCAGTGCTAGGAAGGGGCCCCACACCGGGGAGCTGTTTTTT.

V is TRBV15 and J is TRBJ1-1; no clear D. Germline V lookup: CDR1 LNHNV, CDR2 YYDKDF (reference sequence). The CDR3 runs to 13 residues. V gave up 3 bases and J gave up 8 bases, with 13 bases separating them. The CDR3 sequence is CATSRYRGGEAFF. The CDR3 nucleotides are TGTGCCACCAGCAGGTATCGGGGTGGGGAAGCTTTCTTT.

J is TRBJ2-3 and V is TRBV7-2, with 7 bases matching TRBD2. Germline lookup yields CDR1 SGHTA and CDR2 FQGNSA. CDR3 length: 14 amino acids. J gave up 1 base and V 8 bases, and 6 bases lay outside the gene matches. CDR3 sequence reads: CASGLSGGTDTQYF. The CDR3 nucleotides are TGTGCCAGCGGGTTAAGCGGGGGCACAGATACGCAGTATTTT.

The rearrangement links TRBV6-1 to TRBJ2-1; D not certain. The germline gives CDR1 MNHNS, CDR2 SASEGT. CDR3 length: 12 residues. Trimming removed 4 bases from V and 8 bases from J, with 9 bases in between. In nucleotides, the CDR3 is TGTGCCAGCAGTGTTAATGAGGATGAGCAGTTCTTC. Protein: CASSVNEDEQFF.